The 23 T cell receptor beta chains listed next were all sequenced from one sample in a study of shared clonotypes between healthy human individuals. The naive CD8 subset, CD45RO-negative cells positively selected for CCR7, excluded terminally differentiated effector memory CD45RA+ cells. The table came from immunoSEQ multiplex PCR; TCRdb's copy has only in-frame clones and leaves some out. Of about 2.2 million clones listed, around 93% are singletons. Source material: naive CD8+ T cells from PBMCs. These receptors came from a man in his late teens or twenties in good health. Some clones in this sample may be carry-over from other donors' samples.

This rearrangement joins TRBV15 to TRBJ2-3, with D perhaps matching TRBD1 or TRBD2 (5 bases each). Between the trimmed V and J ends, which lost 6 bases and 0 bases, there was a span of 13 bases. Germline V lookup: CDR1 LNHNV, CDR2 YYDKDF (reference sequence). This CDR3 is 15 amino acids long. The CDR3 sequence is CATRQGTYSTDTQYF. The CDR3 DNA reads TGTGCCACCAGGCAAGGGACGTATAGCACAGATACGCAGTATTTT.

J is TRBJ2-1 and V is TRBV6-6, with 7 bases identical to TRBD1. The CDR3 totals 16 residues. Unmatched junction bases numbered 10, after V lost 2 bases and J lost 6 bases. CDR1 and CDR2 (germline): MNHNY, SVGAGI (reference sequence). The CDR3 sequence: CASSYPGQNPSNEQFF. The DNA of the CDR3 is TGTGCCAGCAGTTACCCGGGACAGAACCCTAGCAATGAGCAGTTCTTC.

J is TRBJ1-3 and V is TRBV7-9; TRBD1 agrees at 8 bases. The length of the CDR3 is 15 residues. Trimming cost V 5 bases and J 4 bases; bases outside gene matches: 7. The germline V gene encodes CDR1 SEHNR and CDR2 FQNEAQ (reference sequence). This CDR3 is CASSPPGDRGNTIYF. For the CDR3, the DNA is TGTGCCAGCAGCCCGCCAGGGGACAGGGGAAACACCATATATTTT.

CDR3 region: CASSPFTMIQETQYF. CDR3 sequence (DNA): TGTGCCAGCAGTCCCTTCACGATGATTCAAGAGACCCAGTACTTC. This chain joins TRBV6-5 and TRBJ2-5; no definite D call. Germline lookup yields CDR1 MNHEY and CDR2 SVGAGI. V gave up 5 bases and J gave up 2 bases, with 15 bases separating them. The CDR3 spans 15 residues.

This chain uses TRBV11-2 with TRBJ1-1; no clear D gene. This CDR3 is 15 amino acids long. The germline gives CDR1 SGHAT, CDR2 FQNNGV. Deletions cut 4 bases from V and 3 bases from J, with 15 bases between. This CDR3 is CASSYARGSHTEAFF. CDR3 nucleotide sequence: TGTGCCAGCAGCTATGCACGGGGATCGCACACTGAAGCTTTCTTT.

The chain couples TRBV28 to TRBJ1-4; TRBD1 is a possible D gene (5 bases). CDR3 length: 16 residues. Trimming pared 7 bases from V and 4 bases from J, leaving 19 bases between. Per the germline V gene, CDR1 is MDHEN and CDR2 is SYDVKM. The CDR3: CASKRGTLVNNEKLFF. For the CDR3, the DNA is TGTGCCAGCAAACGGGGGACTCTGGTGAATAATGAAAAACTGTTTTTT.

The CDR3 DNA reads TGTGCCAGCAGTTTCCCCCCCCGAACTGAAGCTTTCTTT. It yields the protein CASSFPPRTEAFF. The V gene is TRBV28, the J gene TRBJ1-1; unclear D gene. Germline values: CDR1 MDHEN, CDR2 SYDVKM. The CDR3 has 13 residues. V dropped 3 bases and J dropped 5 bases, with 10 bases sitting between them.

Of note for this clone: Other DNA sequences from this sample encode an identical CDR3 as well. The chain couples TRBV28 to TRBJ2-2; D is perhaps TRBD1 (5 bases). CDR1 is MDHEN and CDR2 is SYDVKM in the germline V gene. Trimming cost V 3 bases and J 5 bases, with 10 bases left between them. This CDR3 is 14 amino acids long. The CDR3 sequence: CASSLGRDTGELFF. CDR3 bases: TGTGCCAGCAGTTTGGGCAGGGATACCGGGGAGCTGTTTTTT.

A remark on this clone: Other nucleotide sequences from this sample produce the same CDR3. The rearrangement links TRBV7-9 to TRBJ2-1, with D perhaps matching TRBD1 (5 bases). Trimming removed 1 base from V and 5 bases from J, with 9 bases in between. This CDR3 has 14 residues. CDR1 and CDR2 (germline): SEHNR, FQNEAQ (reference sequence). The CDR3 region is CASSLGGSHNEQFF. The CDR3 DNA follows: TGTGCCAGCAGCTTAGGGGGCTCGCACAATGAGCAGTTCTTC.

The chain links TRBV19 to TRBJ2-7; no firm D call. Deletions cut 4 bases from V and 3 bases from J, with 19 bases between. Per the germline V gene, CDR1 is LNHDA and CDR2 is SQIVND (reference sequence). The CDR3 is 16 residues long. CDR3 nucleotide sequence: TGTGCCAGTAGTACTTACCTGGCCTTCGGAAGCTACGAGCAGTACTTC. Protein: CASSTYLAFGSYEQYF.

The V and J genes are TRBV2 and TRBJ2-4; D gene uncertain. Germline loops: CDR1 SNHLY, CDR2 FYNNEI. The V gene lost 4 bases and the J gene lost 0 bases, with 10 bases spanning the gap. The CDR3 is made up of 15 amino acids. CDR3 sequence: CASSAKSLAKNIQYF. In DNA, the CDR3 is TGTGCCAGCAGTGCCAAAAGCTTAGCCAAAAACATTCAGTACTTC.

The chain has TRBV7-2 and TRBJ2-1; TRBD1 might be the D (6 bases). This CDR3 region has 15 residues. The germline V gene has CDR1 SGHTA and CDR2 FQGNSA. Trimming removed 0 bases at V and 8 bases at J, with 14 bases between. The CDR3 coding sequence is TGTGCCAGCAGCTTAGCGTGGACTCCAGGGGATGAGCAGTTCTTC. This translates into CASSLAWTPGDEQFF.

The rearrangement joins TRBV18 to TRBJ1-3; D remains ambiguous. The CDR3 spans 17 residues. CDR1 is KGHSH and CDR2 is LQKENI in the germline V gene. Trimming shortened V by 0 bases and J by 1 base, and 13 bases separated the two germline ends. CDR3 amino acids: CASSPPIPGSSGNTIYF. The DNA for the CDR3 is TGTGCCAGCTCACCACCGATCCCCGGCAGTTCTGGAAACACCATATATTTT. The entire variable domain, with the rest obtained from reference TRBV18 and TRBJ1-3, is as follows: NAGVMQNPRHLVRRRGQEARLRCSPMKGHSHVYWYRQLPEEGLKFMVYLQKENIIDESGMPKERFSAEFPKEGPSILRIQQVVRGDSAAYFCASSPPIPGSSGNTIYFGEGSWLTVV.

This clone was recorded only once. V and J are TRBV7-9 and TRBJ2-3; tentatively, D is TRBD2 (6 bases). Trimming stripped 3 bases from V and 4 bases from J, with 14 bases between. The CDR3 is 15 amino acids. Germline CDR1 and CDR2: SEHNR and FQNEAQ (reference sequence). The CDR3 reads CASSFLVGEADTQYF. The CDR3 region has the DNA TGTGCCAGCAGCTTTCTAGTAGGGGAGGCAGATACGCAGTATTTT. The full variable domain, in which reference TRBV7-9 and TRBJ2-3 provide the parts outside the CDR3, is DTGVSQNPRHKITKRGQNVTFRCDPISEHNRLYWYRQTLGQGPEFLTYFQNEAQLEKSRLLSDRFSAERPKGSFSTLEIQRTEQGDSAMYLCASSFLVGEADTQYFGPGTRLTVL.

The CDR3 bases are TGTGCCAGCAGCTCGATGACTAGCGGAGGTTACGAGCAGTACTTC. It specifies CASSSMTSGGYEQYF. V usage is TRBV28 and J usage is TRBJ2-7; 9 bases fit TRBD2. Germline V lookup: CDR1 MDHEN, CDR2 SYDVKM. With V trimmed by 6 bases and J by 4 bases, 10 bases remained unmatched. The CDR3 extends over 15 amino acids. Drawing the rest from reference TRBV28 and TRBJ2-7, the complete variable domain is DVKVTQSSRYLVKRTGEKVFLECVQDMDHENMFWYRQDPGLGLRLIYFSYDVKMKEKGDIPEGYSVSREKKERFSLILESASTNQTSMYLCASSSMTSGGYEQYFGPGTRLTVT.

CDR3 region: CASSLFGGQETQYF. In DNA form, the CDR3 reads TGTGCCAGCAGCTTATTTGGCGGTCAAGAGACCCAGTACTTC. V and J are TRBV7-9 and TRBJ2-5; the D is unclear. Deletions cut 2 bases from V and 2 bases from J, with 9 bases between. The CDR3 totals 14 residues. CDR1 SEHNR and CDR2 FQNEAQ come from the germline V gene (reference sequence).

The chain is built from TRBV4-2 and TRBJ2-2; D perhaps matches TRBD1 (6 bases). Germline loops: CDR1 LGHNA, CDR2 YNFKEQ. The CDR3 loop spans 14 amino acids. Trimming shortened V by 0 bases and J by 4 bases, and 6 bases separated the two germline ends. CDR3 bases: TGTGCCAGCAGCCAAGAGGGGGCCACCGGGGAGCTGTTTTTT. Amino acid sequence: CASSQEGATGELFF.

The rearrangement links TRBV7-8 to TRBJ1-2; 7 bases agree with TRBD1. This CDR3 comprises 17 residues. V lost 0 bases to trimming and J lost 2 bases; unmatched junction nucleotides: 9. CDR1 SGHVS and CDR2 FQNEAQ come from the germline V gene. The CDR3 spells CASSLARSGGPNYGYTF. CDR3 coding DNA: TGTGCCAGCAGCTTAGCGAGGTCAGGGGGGCCAAACTATGGCTACACCTTC.

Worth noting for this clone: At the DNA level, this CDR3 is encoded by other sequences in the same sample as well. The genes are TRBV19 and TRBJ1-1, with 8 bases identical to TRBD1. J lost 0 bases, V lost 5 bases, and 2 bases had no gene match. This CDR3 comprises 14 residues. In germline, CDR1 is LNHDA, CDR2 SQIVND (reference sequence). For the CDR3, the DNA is TGTGCCAGTAGTTGGACAGGGATGAACACTGAAGCTTTCTTT. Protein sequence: CASSWTGMNTEAFF.

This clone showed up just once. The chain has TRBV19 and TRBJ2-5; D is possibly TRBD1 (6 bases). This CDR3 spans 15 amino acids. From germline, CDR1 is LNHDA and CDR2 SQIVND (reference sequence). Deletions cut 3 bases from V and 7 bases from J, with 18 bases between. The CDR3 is CASSMSPQGGGTQYF. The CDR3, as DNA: TGTGCCAGTAGTATGTCCCCACAGGGTGGTGGGACCCAGTACTTC.

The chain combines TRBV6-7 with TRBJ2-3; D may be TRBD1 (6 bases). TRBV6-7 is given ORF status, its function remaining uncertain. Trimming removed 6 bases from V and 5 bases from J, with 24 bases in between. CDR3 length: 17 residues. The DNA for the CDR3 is TGTGCCAGCAGCGAAGGGGGTTATTGCACATTCGGAGATACGCAGTATTTT. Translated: CASSEGGYCTFGDTQYF.

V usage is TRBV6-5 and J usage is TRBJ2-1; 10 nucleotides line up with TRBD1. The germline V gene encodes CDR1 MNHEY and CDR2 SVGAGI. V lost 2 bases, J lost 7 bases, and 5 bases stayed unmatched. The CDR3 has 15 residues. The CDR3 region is CASSYGTGAWNEQFF. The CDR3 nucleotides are TGTGCCAGCAGTTACGGGACAGGGGCGTGGAATGAGCAGTTCTTC.

CDR3 sequence: CSVVGREGEKLFF. CDR3 in DNA: TGCAGCGTTGTAGGCAGGGAAGGTGAAAAACTGTTTTTT. The gene calls are TRBV29-1 and TRBJ1-4, with D tentatively TRBD1 (5 bases). From germline, CDR1 is SQVTM and CDR2 ANQGSEA. With 4 bases removed from V and 7 bases from J, the gap between germline ends came to 13 bases. CDR3 length: 13 amino acids.